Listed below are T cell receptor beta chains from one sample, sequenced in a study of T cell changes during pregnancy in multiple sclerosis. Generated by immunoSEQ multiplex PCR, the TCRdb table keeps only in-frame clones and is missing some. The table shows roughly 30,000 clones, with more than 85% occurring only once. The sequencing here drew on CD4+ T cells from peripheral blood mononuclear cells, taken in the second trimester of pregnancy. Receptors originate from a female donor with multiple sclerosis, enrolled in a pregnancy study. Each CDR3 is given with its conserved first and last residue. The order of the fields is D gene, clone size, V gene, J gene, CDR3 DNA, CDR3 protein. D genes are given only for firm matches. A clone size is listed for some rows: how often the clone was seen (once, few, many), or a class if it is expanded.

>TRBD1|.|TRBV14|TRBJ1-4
TGTGCCAGCAGCCAGAGGACAGGGGGAAATGAAAAACTGTTTTTT
CASSQRTGGNEKLFF
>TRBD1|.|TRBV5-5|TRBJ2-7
TGTGCCAGCAGCCGGGACAGAGACTACGAGCAGTACTTC
CASSRDRDYEQYF
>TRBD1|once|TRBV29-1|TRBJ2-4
TGCAGCGTTGGGCCTGGGACAGGGGGAAACATTCAGTACTTC
CSVGPGTGGNIQYF
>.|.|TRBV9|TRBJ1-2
TGTGCCAGCAGCCGTGGCAGGGAAGCAGGCTACACCTTC
CASSRGREAGYTF
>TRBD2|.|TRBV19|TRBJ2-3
TGTGCCAGTAGTAGAACCGGGACTAGCGGGAACACAGATACGCAGTATTTT
CASSRTGTSGNTDTQYF
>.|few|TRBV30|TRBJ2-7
TGTGCCTGGAGAGGGCAACAGGTATACGAGCAGTACTTC
CAWRGQQVYEQYF
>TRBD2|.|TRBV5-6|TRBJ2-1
TGTGCCAGCAGCCCCATTGGTAGCGGGAGGGCCGTTTCACAGTTCTTC
CASSPIGSGRAVSQFF
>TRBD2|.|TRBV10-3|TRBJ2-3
TGTGCCATCAAGGCAATCGGCGGGAGGTCAGATACGCAGTATTTT
CAIKAIGGRSDTQYF
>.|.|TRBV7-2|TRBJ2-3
TGTGCCAGCAGCTTTGAGAGCTGGGATACGCAGTATTTT
CASSFESWDTQYF
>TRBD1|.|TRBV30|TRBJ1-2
TGTGCCTGGAGTTTCACCAGGGGGCGCACCGCTGGCTACACCTTC
CAWSFTRGRTAGYTF
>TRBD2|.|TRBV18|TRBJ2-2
TGTGCCAGCTCACCACCTAGCAGCGGGGCTGAAACCGGGGAGCTGTTTTTT
CASSPPSSGAETGELFF
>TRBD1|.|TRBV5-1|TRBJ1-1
TGCGCCAGCAGCTTGCAGGCAGGGGGCGTAGTCACTGAAGCTTTCTTT
CASSLQAGGVVTEAFF
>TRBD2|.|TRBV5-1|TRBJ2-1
TGCGCCAGCAGCTTGACTAGCGGGAGGAGGGTCGATGAGCAGTTCTTC
CASSLTSGRRVDEQFF
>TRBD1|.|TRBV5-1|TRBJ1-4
TGCGCCAGCAGCGAGACAGGGATGAATGAAAAACTGTTTTTT
CASSETGMNEKLFF
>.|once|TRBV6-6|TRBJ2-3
TGTGCCAGCAGTTACTCCCCGAGTACGCAGTATTTT
CASSYSPSTQYF
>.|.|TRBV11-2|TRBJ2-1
TGTGCCAGCAGCTTATTAGCGACCTACAATGAGCAGTTCTTC
CASSLLATYNEQFF
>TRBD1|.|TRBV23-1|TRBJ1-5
TGCGCCAGCAGTCAGGCCGTTGGGACAGGGGACGAAATCACAGATCAGCCCCAGCATTTT
CASSQAVGTGDEITDQPQHF
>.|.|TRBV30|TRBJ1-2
TGTGCCTGGACCGGACAGCGTTACTATGGCTACACCTTC
CAWTGQRYYGYTF
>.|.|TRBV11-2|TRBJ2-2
TGTGCCACTGGGATCGGGGAAGTAGGCGCCGGGGAGCTGTTTTTT
CATGIGEVGAGELFF
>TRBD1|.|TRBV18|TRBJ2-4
TGTGCCAGCTCATCGGGACAGGAAAACATTCAGTACTTC
CASSSGQENIQYF
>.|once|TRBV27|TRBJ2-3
TGTGCCAGCGGAAGGGGGTGGGATACGCAGTATTTT
CASGRGWDTQYF
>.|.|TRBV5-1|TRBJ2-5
TGCGCCAGCAGCTTGCCTCGGGGGAATGATGGAGAGACCCAGTACTTC
CASSLPRGNDGETQYF
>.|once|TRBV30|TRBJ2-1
TGTGCCTGGCAGGGGTATGAGCAGTTCTTC
CAWQGYEQFF
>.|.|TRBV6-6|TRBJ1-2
TGTGCCAGCAGCGGGTCGGGGGGCGACTATGGCTACACCTTC
CASSGSGGDYGYTF
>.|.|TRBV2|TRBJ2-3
TGTGCCAGTCGGAAACAGGGAATCACAGATACGCAGTATTTT
CASRKQGITDTQYF
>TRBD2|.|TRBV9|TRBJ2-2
TGTGCCAGCAGCGTCGCGACTAGCGGGAGGTACAACGGGGAGCTGTTTTTT
CASSVATSGRYNGELFF
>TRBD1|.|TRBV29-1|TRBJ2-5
TGCAGCGTTGCAAACCCTCAAAGAATAAACTTCCGGGACAGGGGCGGGGGAGAGACCCAGTACTTC
CSVANPQRINFRDRGGGETQYF
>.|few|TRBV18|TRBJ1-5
TGTGCCAGCTCACCGTCACAGGGCAATCAGCCCCAGCATTTT
CASSPSQGNQPQHF
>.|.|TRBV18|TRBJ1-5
TGTGCCAGCTCACCCCGCCTCAGGGGCGGTAATCAGCCCCAGCATTTT
CASSPRLRGGNQPQHF
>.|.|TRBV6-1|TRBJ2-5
TGTGCCAGCAGTGAACAAGGGGGTAGAAAGACCCAGTACTTC
CASSEQGGRKTQYF
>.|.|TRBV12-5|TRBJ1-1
TGTGCTAGTGGTTTGGGAGGTGGCAGGGGTGAAGCTTTCTTT
CASGLGGGRGEAFF
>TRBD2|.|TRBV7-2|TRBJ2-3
TGTGCCAGCAGCTTGGGCGGGAGGAGGAATACGCAGTATTTT
CASSLGGRRNTQYF
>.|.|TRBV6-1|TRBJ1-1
TGTGCCAGCAGTGTACAGGCGCAAGGGACTGAAGCTTTCTTT
CASSVQAQGTEAFF
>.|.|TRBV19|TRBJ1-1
TGTGCCAGTAGTATCGGCGCCGGGACATCGAACACTGAAGCTTTCTTT
CASSIGAGTSNTEAFF
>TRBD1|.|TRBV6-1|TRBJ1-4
TGTGCCAGCAGTACAGGGGCTACAACTAATGAAAAACTGTTTTTT
CASSTGATTNEKLFF
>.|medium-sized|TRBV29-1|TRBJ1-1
TGCAGCGGGGGGCAGCAGAACACTGAAGCTTTCTTT
CSGGQQNTEAFF
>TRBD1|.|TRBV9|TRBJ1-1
TGTGCCAGCAGCCCCCGACAGGGGAACACTGAAGCTTTCTTT
CASSPRQGNTEAFF
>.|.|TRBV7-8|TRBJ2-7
TGTGCCAGCAGCCTGGACACCCTCTACGAGCAGTACTTC
CASSLDTLYEQYF
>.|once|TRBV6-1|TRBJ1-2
TGTGCCAGCAGTGAACCCCTGGGTGGGGGGGAAAGGAGCGGCTACACCTTC
CASSEPLGGGERSGYTF
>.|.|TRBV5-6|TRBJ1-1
TGTGCCAGCAGCAGCTTGGAAGGGGGTTTGGGCACTGAAGCTTTCTTT
CASSSLEGGLGTEAFF
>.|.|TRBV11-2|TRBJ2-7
TGTGCCAGCAGCCGATCGGACGGGGCCTACGAGCAGTACTTC
CASSRSDGAYEQYF
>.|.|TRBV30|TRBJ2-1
TGTGCCTGGGCTCCTGGCGGGAACTACAATGAGCAGTTCTTC
CAWAPGGNYNEQFF
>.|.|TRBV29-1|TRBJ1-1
TGCAGCGTTCCCCGGGGGGGCAGGGTGAACACTGAAGCTTTCTTT
CSVPRGGRVNTEAFF
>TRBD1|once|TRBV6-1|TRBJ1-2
TGTGCCAGCAGGATACCGGGACAGGGGAACTATGGCTACACCTTC
CASRIPGQGNYGYTF
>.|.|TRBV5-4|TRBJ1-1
TGTGCCAGCAGCTCTGAATGGGGGGGCGATAGTGAAGCTTTCTTT
CASSSEWGGDSEAFF
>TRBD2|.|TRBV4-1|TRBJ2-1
TGCGCCAGCAGCCAATTTATCGGGACTAGCGGGAGAACGGGGCAGTTCTTC
CASSQFIGTSGRTGQFF
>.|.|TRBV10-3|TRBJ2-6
TGTGCCATCTCGCTAGGACAGTTGAATTCTGGGGCCAACGTCCTGACTTTC
CAISLGQLNSGANVLTF
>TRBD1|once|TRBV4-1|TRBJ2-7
TGCGCCAGCAGCCAACCGGGACAGACTCCCTCCTACGAGCAGTACTTC
CASSQPGQTPSYEQYF
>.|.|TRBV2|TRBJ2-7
TGTGCCAGCAACAGGGGGGGAAGCTCCTACGAGCAGTACTTC
CASNRGGSSYEQYF
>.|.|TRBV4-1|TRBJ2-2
TGCGCCAGCAGCCAAGAAGGGAGACTACTGAACACCGGGGAGCTGTTTTTT
CASSQEGRLLNTGELFF
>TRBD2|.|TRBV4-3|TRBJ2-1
TGCGCCAGCAGCCAAGATTCGGGAGCGGGAGGGTACAATGAGCAGTTCTTC
CASSQDSGAGGYNEQFF
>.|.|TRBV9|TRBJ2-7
TGTGCCAGCAGCCCGGGGACTCTTCGCTCCTACGAGCAGTACTTC
CASSPGTLRSYEQYF
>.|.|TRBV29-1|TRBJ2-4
TGCAGCGTTAGAGTGGACTTCTTGATAACCAAAAACATTCAGTACTTC
CSVRVDFLITKNIQYF
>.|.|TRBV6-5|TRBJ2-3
TGTGCCAGCAGTTACTCCAGTCTCAGCACAGATACGCAGTATTTT
CASSYSSLSTDTQYF
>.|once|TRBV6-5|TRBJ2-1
TGTGCCAGCAGTTACAGGGACTGGGCATACCGGCAGTTCTTC
CASSYRDWAYRQFF
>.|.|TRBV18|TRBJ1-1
TGTGCCAGCTCACCGGCCAGGGCGGACACTGAAGCTTTCTTT
CASSPARADTEAFF
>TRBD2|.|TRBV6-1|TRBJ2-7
TGTGCCAGCCGGACTAGCGCGGTCTACGAGCAGTACTTC
CASRTSAVYEQYF
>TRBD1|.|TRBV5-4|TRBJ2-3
TGTGCCAGCAGCCGAACCCCTGGGACAGCCACAGATACGCAGTATTTT
CASSRTPGTATDTQYF
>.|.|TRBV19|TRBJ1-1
TGTGCCAGTAGTATCCTGGCGGGGGGCCCCACTGAAGCTTTCTTT
CASSILAGGPTEAFF